One and the same sample provided the 13 T cell receptor beta chains below, sequenced in a study of blood T cells in healthy people across ages. Through a sample-barcoded 5' primer and a J-beta primer mix, a second PCR was run for about 6 to 12 cycles. TCRdb passed the 5' RACE reads through MiXCR, listing each CDR3 protein once. This table has 1.2 million to 1.5 million distinct CDR3 sequences, almost 60% appearing once. The material sequenced was blood. The source of these receptors is a man younger than 35 in good health.

The chain recombines TRBV20-1 with TRBJ2-1, with TRBD2 matching over 14 bases. Germline lookup yields CDR1 DFQATT and CDR2 SNEGSKA (reference sequence). V dropped 3 bases and J dropped 0; count of bases not matched to a gene: 4. The CDR3 is made up of 17 amino acids. The CDR3 DNA is TGCAGTGCTAGTAGACTAGCGGGAGGGCCCTCCTACAATGAGCAGTTCTTC. Protein product: CSASRLAGGPSYNEQFF.

This clonotype was recorded a few times. The genes are TRBV20-1 and TRBJ2-5, with TRBD2 as a possible D gene (5 bases). In germline, CDR1 is DFQATT, CDR2 SNEGSKA (reference sequence). The CDR3 has 16 residues. V was pared by 0 bases and J by 2 bases, with 16 bases between. This chain's CDR3 is CSARDNPGRQQETQYF. CDR3 nucleotides: TGCAGTGCTAGAGATAATCCGGGAAGGCAGCAAGAGACCCAGTACTTC.

The chain uses TRBV5-6 and TRBJ1-2; D uncertain. Looked up from germline, CDR1 is SGHDT and CDR2 is YYEEEE. Trimming took 4 bases from V and 4 from J, leaving 11 bases between them. The CDR3 has 13 amino acids. The CDR3 spells CASSLSNTYGYTF. The CDR3 nucleotides are TGTGCCAGCAGCCTATCCAACACCTATGGCTACACCTTC.

This clonotype was seen only a few times. The V and J genes are TRBV3-1 and TRBJ2-7, with D unclear. The J call may be incorrect, as the DNA end agrees better with TRBJ2-5. The germline gives CDR1 LGHDT, CDR2 YNNKEL (reference sequence). CDR3 length equals 12 residues. CDR3 sequence reads: CASSQSPETQYF. The DNA for the CDR3 is TGTGCCAGCAGCCAAAGCCCCGAGACCCAGTACTTC.

The rearrangement links TRBV7-6 to TRBJ2-3; 10 bases agree with TRBD2. The CDR3 is 14 residues long. The V gene end was trimmed by 3 bases and the J gene end by 6 bases; junction bases not matched to a gene: 3. The germline CDR1 and CDR2 sequences are SGHVS and FNYEAQ. The CDR3 here is CASSFTSGEDTQYF. CDR3 nucleotides: TGTGCCAGCAGCTTCACTAGCGGGGAGGATACGCAGTATTTT.

This clonotype was found a few times. The V call is TRBV29-1, the J call TRBJ2-7; D might be TRBD1 or TRBD2, each matching 5 bases. The CDR3 sequence is 13 residues long. Germline V CDR1 and CDR2: SQVTM, ANQGSEA. Trimming left V 7 bases short and J 0 bases short, with 13 bases between. The CDR3 bases are TGCAGCGCCGGTGAGGGGAGCTCCTACGAGCAGTACTTC. Protein: CSAGEGSSYEQYF.

The chain uses TRBV27 and TRBJ2-7, with TRBD1 identical over 8 bases. V was pared by 3 bases and J by 7 bases, with 5 bases of the junction left unmatched. The CDR3 is 13 amino acids. Per germline, CDR1 MNHEY and CDR2 SMNVEV (reference sequence). CDR3 region: CASSLDRETEQYF. The DNA for the CDR3 is TGTGCCAGCAGTTTGGACAGGGAGACAGAGCAGTACTTC.

This clonotype was seen at least ten times. The chain uses TRBV29-1 and TRBJ2-1, with 11 bases aligning to TRBD2. The CDR3 sequence is 14 residues long. Germline-derived CDR1 and CDR2 are SQVTM and ANQGSEA. Trimming removed 5 bases from V and 0 bases from J; junction bases left unmatched: 0. The CDR3 nucleotides are TGCAGCGTTACTAGCGGGAGCTCCTACAATGAGCAGTTCTTC. Amino acids: CSVTSGSSYNEQFF.

V and J are TRBV12-3 or TRBV12-4 and TRBJ1-5; TRBD1 matches 7 bases. V was clipped by 3 bases and J by 7 bases; unmatched bases: 9. The CDR3 spans 15 residues. The CDR3 DNA reads TGTGCCAGCAGTTTCCAGGGGGTAGTAGGGCAGCCCCAGCATTTT. It is translated as CASSFQGVVGQPQHF.

A note on this clonotype: Germline and junction disagree at one end, which may indicate a read error. The chain recombines TRBV29-1 with TRBJ1-1, with 9 bases lining up with TRBD1. CDR1 and CDR2 (germline): SQVTM, ANQGSEA. The CDR3 totals 17 residues. This CDR3 is CASTPITQGAPGSGAFF. In nucleotides, the CDR3 is TGTGCCAGTACTCCGATTACACAGGGGGCGCCCGGGTCAGGGGCTTTCTTT. Using reference TRBV29-1 and TRBJ1-1 for the parts outside the CDR3, the full variable domain is SAVISQKPSRDICQRGTSLTIQCQVDSQVTMMFWYRQQPGQSLTLIATANQGSEATYESGFVIDKFPISRPNLTFSTLTVSNMSPEDSSIYLCASTPITQGAPGSGAFFGQGTRLTVV.

This clonotype was seen more than once but under ten times. This chain links TRBV6-5 with TRBJ2-1; unclear D gene. The CDR3 is 12 residues long. The germline V and J ends were trimmed by 2 bases and 7 bases, with 6 bases remaining between them. Germline assignment: CDR1 MNHEY and CDR2 SVGAGI. The CDR3 loop is CASSYNVNEQFF. The CDR3 DNA sequence: TGTGCCAGCAGTTACAACGTAAATGAGCAGTTCTTC.

This clonotype was seen more than once but under ten times. The chain links TRBV14 to TRBJ2-1, with D possibly TRBD1 on 6 matching bases. Germline V gene sequence: CDR1 SGHDN, CDR2 FVKESK. CDR3 length: 15 residues. V was trimmed by 3 bases and J by 9 bases, leaving 18 bases between them. This chain's CDR3 is CASSHLRGTSGEQFF. CDR3 nucleotide sequence: TGTGCCAGCAGCCATTTAAGGGGGACGAGCGGTGAGCAGTTCTTC.

CDR3 sequence reads: CASSQGGPLGGGANVLTF. The CDR3, as DNA: TGTGCCAGCAGCCAAGGGGGCCCACTCGGCGGTGGGGCCAACGTCCTGACTTTC. V gene TRBV4-2 combines with J gene TRBJ2-6; weak D call: TRBD1 (5 bases). Trimming took 1 base from V and 3 from J, leaving 16 bases between them. The CDR3 totals 18 residues. In germline, CDR1 is LGHNA, CDR2 YNFKEQ.